This is a list of T cell receptor beta chains from one sample in a study of blood T cell repertoires in COVID-19. Assay used: immunoSEQ multiplex PCR; TCRdb lists only in-frame clones, some missing. The sample consists of 98,000 or so clones, about nine tenths of them appearing once. Material for sequencing was peripheral blood. Source of these receptors: a man in his fifties with acute or convalescent COVID-19. The CDR3 runs from the conserved cysteine through the conserved F or W. A D gene is named only where the DNA matches it firmly. Clone size, where shown, is once, few, many, or a class for clones that have expanded.

J,length,V,D,size,CDR3,DNA
TRBJ2-2,16,TRBV5-1,TRBD2,few,CASSSPGLAGIGELFF,TGCGCCAGCAGCTCGCCGGGACTAGCGGGCATCGGGGAGCTGTTTTTT
TRBJ2-3,15,TRBV7-9,TRBD2,.,CASSFLAGGTDTQYF,TGTGCCAGCAGCTTCCTAGCGGGAGGAACAGATACGCAGTATTTT
TRBJ2-1,11,TRBV3-1/TRBV3-2,.,.,CASSLLDEQFF,TGTGCCAGCAGCCTTCTTGATGAGCAGTTCTTC
TRBJ2-7,12,TRBV7-9,.,.,CASSPIAGEQYF,TGTGCCAGCAGCCCGATCGCGGGAGAGCAGTACTTC
TRBJ1-3,11,TRBV30,.,.,CACTAGNTIYF,TGTGCCTGTACAGCCGGAAACACCATATATTTT
TRBJ1-4,14,TRBV28,TRBD1,.,CASTWTGTTEKLFF,TGTGCCAGCACCTGGACAGGGACGACTGAAAAACTGTTTTTT
TRBJ2-4,12,TRBV7-8,.,.,CASSTGQGIQYF,TGTGCCAGCAGCACTGGCCAGGGCATTCAGTACTTC
TRBJ2-1,13,TRBV12-5,.,once,CASVVDSYNEQFF,TGTGCTAGTGTAGTTGACTCCTACAATGAGCAGTTCTTC
TRBJ2-7,14,TRBV7-2,TRBD1,.,CASSLGGQTYEQYF,TGTGCCAGCAGCTTAGGGGGACAGACCTACGAGCAGTACTTC
TRBJ2-1,16,TRBV6-5,TRBD2,.,CASSYMREVSYNEQFF,TGTGCCAGCAGTTATATGCGGGAGGTTTCCTACAATGAGCAGTTCTTC
TRBJ2-3,16,TRBV5-1,TRBD1,.,CASSLIWTGSTDTQYF,TGCGCCAGCAGCTTGATCTGGACAGGCAGCACAGATACGCAGTATTTT
TRBJ1-6,13,TRBV11-3,.,.,CASSFNYNSPLHF,TGTGCCAGCAGCTTTAATTATAATTCACCCCTCCACTTT
TRBJ2-5,12,TRBV5-4,.,.,CASSTSQETQYF,TGTGCCAGCAGCACTTCACAAGAGACCCAGTACTTC
TRBJ2-3,15,TRBV20-1,TRBD1,.,CSASVPRGQTDTQYF,TGCAGTGCTAGTGTCCCCAGGGGGCAAACAGATACGCAGTATTTT
TRBJ2-2,17,TRBV23-1,TRBD2,.,CASSQSTSGRLTGELFF,TGCGCCAGCAGTCAATCCACTAGCGGGAGGTTAACCGGGGAGCTGTTTTTT
TRBJ2-7,13,TRBV19,.,once,CASSKDTSYEQYF,TGTGCCAGTAGTAAGGACACCTCCTACGAGCAGTACTTC
TRBJ1-2,13,TRBV7-9,.,.,CASSLRTDYGYTF,TGTGCCAGCAGCCTGCGGACAGACTATGGCTACACCTTC